The 19 T cell receptor beta chains given below trace back to one sample, sequenced in a study of T-cell memory formation after mild COVID-19. TCRdb re-called the 5' RACE reads with MiXCR, one entry per CDR3 protein. The sample shows 400,000 to 550,000 distinct CDR3 sequences, approximately 23% of them seen only once. Sequencing input: PBMCs or a T cell subset sorted from them (not recorded which). These receptors were taken from an adult woman who had mild COVID-19 (a few samples of this study predate the infection). Cell type and time point are not known.

This sequence joins TRBV24-1 and TRBJ2-7, with D unresolved. Trimming removed 3 bases from V and 2 bases from J, with 10 bases in between. CDR1 and CDR2 (germline): KGHDR, SFDVKD. The CDR3 consists of 14 residues. CDR3 bases: TGTGCCACCAGTGATAGAGGTTCCACCTACGAGCAGTACTTC. This codes for CATSDRGSTYEQYF.

This clonotype was counted between two and nine times. The chain recombines TRBV7-9 with TRBJ1-1; the match to TRBD1 covers 7 bases. Germline assignment: CDR1 SEHNR and CDR2 FQNEAQ (reference sequence). This CDR3 contains 15 residues. After removal of 1 base from V and 7 bases from J, the junction contained 9 bases not matched to a gene. CDR3 protein: CASSLGSGGDREAFF. DNA for the CDR3: TGTGCCAGCAGCTTAGGGTCAGGGGGTGATCGTGAAGCTTTCTTT. The variable domain in full, completed from reference TRBV7-9 and TRBJ1-1, reads DTGVSQNPRHKITKRGQNVTFRCDPISEHNRLYWYRQTLGQGPEFLTYFQNEAQLEKSRLLSDRFSAERPKGSFSTLEIQRTEQGDSAMYLCASSLGSGGDREAFFGQGTRLTVV.

This clonotype was found many times. In DNA form, the CDR3 reads TGTGCCAGCAGTCCCGGGACAGTCTCCTACGAGCAGTACTTC. Its translation is CASSPGTVSYEQYF. J is TRBJ2-7 and V is TRBV12-3 or TRBV12-4; 7 bases agree with TRBD1. The CDR3 covers 14 residues. Trimming cost V 5 bases and J 0 bases; bases outside gene matches: 4.

The table lists this clonotype with a few counts. In DNA form, the CDR3 reads TGTGCCAGCAGACCGACAGGGCGAAATGAAAAACTGTTTTTT. Its protein is CASRPTGRNEKLFF. V gene TRBV6-5 combines with J gene TRBJ1-4; the match to TRBD1 covers 7 bases. Germline CDR1 is MNHEY and CDR2 is SVGAGI. The CDR3 is 14 amino acids. V dropped 6 bases and J dropped 5; count of bases not matched to a gene: 6.

This clonotype was seen only a few times. V usage is TRBV20-1 and J usage is TRBJ2-1, with 8 positions matching TRBD2. V lost 3 bases to trimming and J lost 4 bases; unmatched junction nucleotides: 5. The CDR3 consists of 14 residues. CDR1 and CDR2 (germline): DFQATT, SNEGSKA (reference sequence). The CDR3 coding sequence is TGCAGTGCTAGGGCTAGCGGGCCTTACAATGAGCAGTTCTTC. It yields the protein CSARASGPYNEQFF.

This sequence joins TRBV12-3 or TRBV12-4 and TRBJ2-2; D gene uncertain. V was shortened by 6 bases and J by 6 bases, with 8 bases between the two germline ends. CDR3 length: 12 residues. The CDR3 spells CASSTIPGELFF. DNA of the CDR3: TGTGCCAGCAGCACAATTCCCGGGGAGCTGTTTTTT.

V and J are TRBV20-1 and TRBJ2-3, with TRBD1 identical over 11 bases. Per the germline V gene, CDR1 is DFQATT and CDR2 is SNEGSKA (reference sequence). The V and J ends lost 0 bases and 4 bases, in that order; junction bases with no gene match: 9. There are 17 residues in the CDR3. Here the CDR3 reads CSARDTGQGVRADTQYF. CDR3 nucleotides: TGCAGTGCTAGAGATACGGGACAGGGGGTTAGGGCAGATACGCAGTATTTT.

In DNA form, the CDR3 reads TGTGCCAGTGGGGGACAGGGAACTTACACTGAAGCTTTCTTT. This translates into CASGGQGTYTEAFF. This chain uses TRBV19 with TRBJ1-1, with 9 nucleotides matching TRBD1. The CDR3 sequence is 14 residues long. The germline V gene encodes CDR1 LNHDA and CDR2 SQIVND (reference sequence). J was trimmed by 3 bases and V by 8 bases; bases with no gene match: 7.

This clonotype was found once. The CDR3 sequence is CASSFGTGGFEQYF. In DNA, the CDR3 is TGTGCCAGCAGTTTCGGGACAGGGGGCTTCGAGCAGTACTTC. This rearrangement joins TRBV12-3 or TRBV12-4 to TRBJ2-7; TRBD1 agrees at 12 bases. V lost 3 bases and J lost 6; bases outside the gene matches: 3. The CDR3 has 14 residues.

The chain carries TRBV25-1 and TRBJ2-7, with TRBD1 matching 7 bases. The CDR3 has 15 residues. Trimming at V came to 3 bases and at J to 2 bases, leaving 7 bases not matched to a gene. CDR1 is MGHDK and CDR2 is SYGVNS in the germline V gene. In nucleotides, the CDR3 is TGTGCCAGCAGTGAGTATGGGGACAGCACCTACGAGCAGTACTTC. Its protein product is CASSEYGDSTYEQYF.

The chain couples TRBV7-3 to TRBJ1-2; TRBD1 is a possible D gene (5 bases). Germline V CDR1 and CDR2: SGHTA, FQGTGA. The ends were cut back, 2 bases at V and 8 bases at J, with 12 bases in the middle. There are 13 residues in the CDR3. The CDR3 region has the DNA TGTGCCAGCAGCTTAGGAGGGGAGGAGGGCTACACCTTC. Translated, it gives CASSLGGEEGYTF. Drawing the rest from reference TRBV7-3 and TRBJ1-2, the complete variable domain is GAGVSQTPSNKVTEKGKYVELRCDPISGHTALYWYRQSLGQGPEFLIYFQGTGAADDSGLPNDRFFAVRPEGSVSTLKIQRTERGDSAVYLCASSLGGEEGYTFGSGTRLTVV.

This clonotype came up a few times. V and J are TRBV19 and TRBJ2-3; D possibly uses TRBD1 or TRBD2 (5 bases each). V was trimmed by 3 bases and J by 4 bases, leaving 17 bases between them. Germline lookup yields CDR1 LNHDA and CDR2 SQIVND (reference sequence). The CDR3 consists of 16 residues. The CDR3 spells CASSIGNGARADTQYF. As DNA, the CDR3 is TGTGCCAGTAGTATCGGCAACGGGGCGAGGGCAGATACGCAGTATTTT.

This clonotype was counted at least ten times. V usage is TRBV12-3 or TRBV12-4 and J usage is TRBJ2-7; 9 nucleotides match TRBD1. CDR3 length: 14 amino acids. The junction had 9 bases not matched to a gene; V was cut back by 9 bases and J by 3 bases. CDR3 region: CASGTGTGLYEQYF. The CDR3, as DNA: TGTGCCAGTGGAACCGGGACAGGGCTCTACGAGCAGTACTTC.

The rearrangement joins TRBV5-1 to TRBJ2-1, with TRBD1 identical over 7 bases. The ends lost 4 bases at V and 0 bases at J; junction bases unmatched: 7. Germline V CDR1 and CDR2: SGHRS, YFSETQ. The CDR3 runs 16 residues. The CDR3 protein is CASSPLGQLSYNEQFF. The CDR3 coding sequence is TGCGCCAGCAGCCCTTTGGGACAGCTCTCCTACAATGAGCAGTTCTTC. Complete variable domain (other parts from reference TRBV5-1 and TRBJ2-1): KAGVTQTPRYLIKTRGQQVTLSCSPISGHRSVSWYQQTPGQGLQFLFEYFSETQRNKGNFPGRFSGRQFSNSRSEMNVSTLELGDSALYLCASSPLGQLSYNEQFFGPGTRLTVL.

This clonotype was picked up a small number of times. CDR3 nucleotide sequence: TGTGCCATCAGTGAGGCCTACCGGACCGGAACCCACTATGGCTACACCTTC. As protein: CAISEAYRTGTHYGYTF. This chain connects TRBV10-3 to TRBJ1-2; D not certain. Trimming shortened V by 2 bases and J by 3 bases, and 19 bases separated the two germline ends. CDR3 length: 17 amino acids. From germline, CDR1 is ENHRY and CDR2 SYGVKD.

The chain carries TRBV27 and TRBJ2-5; possibly TRBD1 or TRBD2 for D (5 bases each). There are 15 residues in the CDR3. The V end lost 4 bases, the J end lost 3 bases, and 15 bases lay between the germline ends. Germline-derived CDR1 and CDR2 are MNHEY and SMNVEV (reference sequence). CDR3 bases: TGTGCCAGCAGTTCACTGGGGGAAAGGGAAGAGACCCAGTACTTC. This gives the protein CASSSLGEREETQYF.

This chain joins TRBV5-6 and TRBJ1-2, with D possibly being TRBD1 (5 bases). Germline loops: CDR1 SGHDT, CDR2 YYEEEE. The CDR3 is 13 amino acids. The V and J ends lost 4 bases and 4 bases respectively, with 11 bases between them. The CDR3 spells CASSRDFLYGYTF. CDR3 coding DNA: TGTGCCAGCAGCCGGGACTTTCTCTATGGCTACACCTTC.

The V gene is TRBV5-1, the J gene TRBJ2-6; D may be TRBD1 (6 bases). V lost 4 bases and J 3 bases, leaving 14 bases between the germline ends. CDR3 length equals 16 residues. Germline assignment: CDR1 SGHRS and CDR2 YFSETQ. The CDR3, as DNA: TGCGCCAGCAGCCTCAGGGGAAAAGGTGGGGCCAACGTCCTGACTTTC. Translated: CASSLRGKGGANVLTF. Together with reference TRBV5-1 and TRBJ2-6, the CDR3 gives the full variable domain: KAGVTQTPRYLIKTRGQQVTLSCSPISGHRSVSWYQQTPGQGLQFLFEYFSETQRNKGNFPGRFSGRQFSNSRSEMNVSTLELGDSALYLCASSLRGKGGANVLTFGAGSRLTVL.

The J gene is TRBJ2-1, the V gene TRBV19; TRBD2 agrees at 10 bases. With V trimmed by 2 bases and J by 5 bases, 3 bases remained unmatched. The CDR3 has 15 residues. Germline lookup yields CDR1 LNHDA and CDR2 SQIVND (reference sequence). The CDR3 region has the DNA TGTGCCAGTAGTATAATTAGCGGGGGGCACAATGAGCAGTTCTTC. It translates to CASSIISGGHNEQFF.